Here is one T cell receptor (beta chain) with its context. The target of this receptor is not known. Base qualities are not at hand, and no much larger clone is one base apart. The immunoSEQ Assay was used to sequence TCRbeta CDR3 regions. After extraction, genomic DNA underwent amplification by bias-controlled multiplex PCR, followed by high-throughput sequencing. Per the source publication's procedure: To quantify the absolute abundance of each unique TCRbeta CDR3 region, sequences were collapsed and filtered. T cell fraction was estimated by normalizing TCRbeta template counts to usable DNA, with usable DNA measured through amplification of reference genes found in all nucleated cells. Repertoire TCRs were annotated as SARS-CoV-2-specific by exact matching of V gene, CDR3 amino acid sequence and J gene to a known reactive TCR set. The reference SARS-CoV-2 TCR set was derived from MIRA and filtered for enrichment in COVID-19-positive ImmuneCODE repertoires, a step that removed public or cross-reactive TCRs. Based on the MIRA antigens, annotated TCRs were further analysed at the level of specific ORF or position within ORF. Breadth was defined as annotated unique rearrangements over total unique productive rearrangements; depth was the summed frequency of those rearrangements. Two-sided Wilcoxon rank-sum tests were used to compare TCR breadth between groups. TCRdb stores this immuneACCESS table with in-frame sequences only. Part of the clones is absent; in the studies checked, under half of the shortfall reflects unresolved V genes, and no reason is known for the rest. V, J and clone size are taken as reported in that table, and D and trimming were inferred from the DNA itself. The sample contains about 320,000 clones, just under 85% of them found a single time. Together, the top ten hold 2% to 2.5% of the sample.

The data were taken from a study of Ad26.COV2.S vaccination and SARS-CoV-2 variants listed by TCRdb under 2021. Concerning the study at large: Vaccine-arm donors came from COV1001, a multicentre, randomized, double-blind, placebo-controlled phase I-IIa trial of Ad26.COV2.S in healthy adults. Ad26.COV2.S was given intramuscularly at 5x10^10 or 1x10^11 viral particles, as a single shot or as two shots 56 days apart. The specificity and breadth of SARS-CoV-2-reactive T cell receptors after Ad26.COV2.S vaccination were assessed by TCRbeta repertoire sequencing. A total of some 30 samples were included in the TCR-sequenced set, comprising around 19 Ad26.COV2.S vaccine recipients, 5 placebo recipients and 8 SARS-CoV-2 convalescent individuals. Trial participants were randomized into five groups of five: low-dose or high-dose Ad26.COV2.S given once or twice, or placebo on both occasions. Investigators remained blinded to trial group allocation during experiments and outcome assessment. The full study reports these points: After vaccination, spike-specific CD8+ and CD4+ T cell responses were reported to show substantial breadth. According to the authors, total T cell responses may have been underestimated by the TCR breadth and depth analyses. Comparing responses between vaccine doses or regimens was not something the study was powered to do. Spike-specific TCR breadth was higher in Ad26.COV2.S recipients than in placebo recipients (P = 0.0014). Vaccine and placebo recipients had comparable non-spike TCR breadth, which fits with the vaccine containing only spike.

The treatment or condition label for this specimen denotes: around 19 received Ad26.COV2.S at low or high dose, single or two shots; roughly five received placebo; per-sample allocation not given. Repertoires of vaccine and placebo recipients were sequenced from samples taken on day 63 after the first injection. Between 29 July and 7 August 2020, Cohort 1b enrolled fewer than 30 adults aged 18-55 years at one site in Boston, USA. Ad26.COV2.S was a replication-incompetent adenovirus type 26 vector expressing a prefusion-stabilized SARS-CoV-2 spike protein from the original Wuhan strain. V gives up 4 bases and J gives up 8 bases, and the segment between their germline ends measures 18 bases. The CDR3 holds 14 amino acids from the cysteine to the phenylalanine. Kept here is only the CDR3 DNA, which spans 42 bases and is read in frame from base 1. The germline V gene encodes CDR1 SGHTS and CDR2 YDEGEE.

This clonotype was obtained from a person aged 18-65 years who received the Ad26.COV2.S COVID-19 vaccine or a placebo. The chain was built from TRBV5-8 and TRBJ1-2; the best D guess is TRBD1, with 5 bases matching. Material: peripheral blood, obtained in a trial of Ad26.COV2.S vaccine versus placebo. This receptor has the CDR3 CASSPGWGKQGYTF. The sequenced DNA: TGTGCCAGCAGCCCCGGATGGGGGAAACAGGGCTACACCTTC.